The clone carrying this T cell receptor (beta chain) occurred many times. V lost 6 bases and J lost 4; bases outside the gene matches: 8. There are 14 residues in the CDR3. These data belong to a study of T cell repertoires in cytomegalovirus infection. TCRdb recomputed calls from the reads with MiXCR, one row per CDR3 protein. The sample includes about 97,000 distinct CDR3 sequences, 16% of them seen just once. The receptor was derived from a human donor in good health (CMV status not recorded). Some clones in this sample may be carry-over from other donors' samples. V is TRBV12-3 or TRBV12-4 and J is TRBJ1-1; 7 bases agree with TRBD1. The sample comprised PBMCs. The CDR3 region is CASSRQGGGTEAFF. CDR3 nucleotides: TGTGCCAGCAGCCGCCAAGGGGGCGGCACTGAAGCTTTCTTT.